The 21 T cell receptor beta chains listed next were all sequenced from one sample in a study of T cells in localized non-small cell lung cancer. The repertoire was sequenced with immunoSEQ multiplex PCR; TCRdb's copy has only in-frame clones and lacks some. This sample has tens of thousands of clones, with roughly nine tenths found just once. The sequencing used peripheral blood, collected before any cancer treatment. These receptors all stem from an older female donor with stage I lung adenocarcinoma.

The J gene is TRBJ1-1, the V gene TRBV11-1; D is perhaps TRBD1 (6 bases). In germline, CDR1 is SGHAT, CDR2 FQDESV (reference sequence). This CDR3 is 15 amino acids long. V lost 5 bases and J lost 4, with 17 bases in between. The CDR3 sequence: CASSPGGGAVTEAFF. In DNA, the CDR3 is TGTGCCAGCAGCCCCGGTGGGGGCGCGGTCACTGAAGCTTTCTTT.

The genes are TRBV2 and TRBJ2-7, with 8 nucleotides matching TRBD1. Germline V gene sequence: CDR1 SNHLY, CDR2 FYNNEI. The V and J ends lost 0 bases and 6 bases, in that order; junction bases with no gene match: 7. The CDR3 runs to 15 residues. CDR3 protein: CASSEAPSGGGEQYV. In DNA form, the CDR3 reads TGTGCCAGCAGTGAAGCGCCATCAGGGGGCGGCGAGCAGTACGTC.

The chain uses TRBV27 and TRBJ2-2; D not resolved. V was cut by 2 bases and J by 0 bases, with 13 bases left in between. CDR1 is MNHEY, CDR2 SMNVEV, per germline (reference sequence). This CDR3 spans 17 amino acids. The CDR3 DNA sequence: TGTGCCAGCAGTTTAACCGTCCCGGCCGCGAACACCGGGGAGCTGTTTTTT. This translates into CASSLTVPAANTGELFF.

This rearrangement joins TRBV11-3 to TRBJ1-1; possibly TRBD1 for D (6 bases). The CDR3 extends over 18 amino acids. Germline CDR1 reads SGHNT; CDR2 reads YENEEA. V lost 1 base to trimming and J lost 4 bases, with 22 bases between them. CDR3 coding DNA: TGTGCCAGCAGCTTAGGAGGGGGATTTGGGGGCGAGGGCACTGAAGCTTTCTTT. Protein sequence: CASSLGGGFGGEGTEAFF.

The chain uses TRBV27 and TRBJ1-2; 12 bases fit TRBD1. CDR1 and CDR2 (germline): MNHEY, SMNVEV (reference sequence). V shed 3 bases, J shed 6 bases, and the junction held 29 bases outside the gene matches. CDR3 length: 23 residues. This chain's CDR3 is CASSFLGPFSGDRGRHLGDGYTF. CDR3 DNA: TGTGCCAGCAGTTTCCTAGGCCCCTTCAGTGGGGACAGGGGGCGGCATCTTGGAGATGGCTACACCTTC.

The rearrangement links TRBV5-1 to TRBJ2-6; maybe TRBD1 (6 bases). Germline V gene data show CDR1 as SGHRS and CDR2 as YFSETQ. The CDR3 sequence is 15 residues long. V was pared by 6 bases and J by 0 bases, with 10 bases between. As DNA, the CDR3 is TGCGCCAGCACCCGGGACAACTCTGGGGCCAACGTCCTGACTTTC. Its protein is CASTRDNSGANVLTF.

The V gene is TRBV7-2, the J gene TRBJ2-1, with 14 bases matching TRBD2. CDR1 and CDR2 from the germline V gene are SGHTA and FQGNSA. With V trimmed by 5 bases and J by 13 bases, 7 bases remained unmatched. The CDR3 runs to 14 residues. This CDR3 reads CASSTGLAGASQFF. The DNA of the CDR3 is TGTGCCAGCAGCACGGGACTAGCGGGGGCCTCTCAGTTCTTC.

This sequence joins TRBV27 and TRBJ1-1; TRBD1 is a possible D gene (5 bases). Trimming cost V 5 bases and J 4 bases, with 11 bases left between them. This CDR3 comprises 13 residues. Germline CDR1 reads MNHEY; CDR2 reads SMNVEV (reference sequence). For the CDR3, the DNA is TGTGCCAGCAGTGCTCGGGGGGTCACTGAAGCTTTCTTT. Amino acid sequence: CASSARGVTEAFF.

The chain links TRBV5-1 to TRBJ2-5; D is unclear. V shed 3 bases and J shed 5 bases, with 14 bases lying between them. The CDR3 totals 14 residues. CDR1 and CDR2 (germline): SGHRS, YFSETQ. CDR3 sequence (DNA): TGCGCCAGCAGCTCACCTGTTGTATTGGAGACCCAGTACTTC. Its translation is CASSSPVVLETQYF. Supplemented by reference TRBV5-1 and TRBJ2-5, the full variable domain reads KAGVTQTPRYLIKTRGQQVTLSCSPISGHRSVSWYQQTPGQGLQFLFEYFSETQRNKGNFPGRFSGRQFSNSRSEMNVSTLELGDSALYLCASSSPVVLETQYFGPGTRLLVL.

Concerning this clone: One junction end does not reproduce the germline sequence, and a read error may be involved. The J gene is TRBJ1-3, the V gene TRBV6-1; no firm D call. The V gene's germline CDR1 is MNHNS and CDR2 SASEGT. CDR3 size: 15 residues. CDR3 in amino acids: CASREALFSGNTIYF. The CDR3 DNA reads as TGTGCCAGCAGAGAAGCATTGTTCTCTGGAAACACCATATATTTT.

This clone was seen once. The genes are TRBV19 and TRBJ2-6; a weak D match, TRBD2 (6 bases). In germline, CDR1 is LNHDA, CDR2 SQIVND (reference sequence). This CDR3 comprises 15 residues. V lost 1 base, J lost 3 bases, and 7 bases lay in between. The CDR3 DNA is TGTGCCAGTAGTATAGGGGACTTTGGGGCCAACGTCCTGACTTTC. Translation: CASSIGDFGANVLTF. The whole variable domain, remainder taken from reference TRBV19 and TRBJ2-6, is DGGITQSPKYLFRKEGQNVTLSCEQNLNHDAMYWYRQDPGQGLRLIYYSQIVNDFQKGDIAEGYSVSREKKESFPLTVTSAQKNPTAFYLCASSIGDFGANVLTFGAGSRLTVL.

The chain recombines TRBV15 with TRBJ2-1, with a possible D match to TRBD1 (6 bases). Trimming took 8 bases from V and 3 from J, leaving 14 bases between them. Germline CDR1 LNHNV, CDR2 YYDKDF (reference sequence). This CDR3 contains 14 residues. This chain's CDR3 is CATSWGHFYNEQFF. CDR3 coding DNA: TGTGCCACCTCTTGGGGACACTTCTACAATGAGCAGTTCTTC.

The genes are TRBV28 and TRBJ1-4, with 7 nucleotides matching TRBD1. There are 13 residues in the CDR3. The germline CDR1 and CDR2 sequences are MDHEN and SYDVKM. V was clipped by 6 bases and J by 8 bases; unmatched bases: 6. CDR3 residues: CASRNQGDEKLFF. The DNA of the CDR3 is TGTGCCAGCAGGAATCAGGGGGACGAAAAACTGTTTTTT.

To note about this clone: A junction end diverges from the germline sequence, so it may reflect a read error. The V and J genes are TRBV6-1 and TRBJ2-4; D might be TRBD1 or TRBD2, each matching 5 bases. Germline V gives CDR1 MNHNS, CDR2 SASEGT. CDR3 length equals 13 residues. CDR3 region: CASSEIRRGVEDF. The CDR3 DNA is TGTGCCAGCAGTGAAATTCGGCGAGGGGTCGAGGACTTC.

The V gene is TRBV10-3, the J gene TRBJ2-3; TRBD1 agrees at 9 bases. The CDR3 has 16 amino acids. Germline V lookup: CDR1 ENHRY, CDR2 SYGVKD. V gave up 4 bases and J gave up 4 bases; unmatched junction bases: 9. The CDR3 DNA is TGTGCCATCAGTGTTGCGGACAGGGGAGGCGCAGATACGCAGTATTTT. This encodes CAISVADRGGADTQYF.

J is TRBJ1-3 and V is TRBV11-3; the D is unclear. The CDR3 extends over 14 amino acids. Trimming shortened V by 1 base and J by 2 bases, and 6 bases separated the two germline ends. Per the germline V gene, CDR1 is SGHNT and CDR2 is YENEEA. The CDR3 nucleotides are TGTGCCAGCAGCTTAGGTGGGGCTGGAAACACCATATATTTT. Its protein is CASSLGGAGNTIYF.

The J gene is TRBJ1-3, the V gene TRBV9; D gene uncertain. The CDR3 loop spans 14 amino acids. The V gene lost 4 bases and the J gene lost 3 bases, with 11 bases spanning the gap. Germline V CDR1 and CDR2: SGDLS, YYNGEE. This chain's CDR3 is CASSSPTNGNTIYF. The CDR3 DNA sequence: TGTGCCAGCAGCTCACCTACGAATGGAAACACCATATATTTT.

The rearrangement uses TRBV29-1 and TRBJ1-5; D remains ambiguous. Germline loops: CDR1 SQVTM, CDR2 ANQGSEA. The CDR3 has 12 amino acids. Between the trimmed V and J ends, which lost 4 bases and 3 bases, there was a span of 7 bases. CDR3 in amino acids: CSVGSINQPQHF. The CDR3 DNA is TGCAGCGTTGGGAGTATCAATCAGCCCCAGCATTTT.

The chain couples TRBV6-5 to TRBJ2-1; D is unclear. The ends were cut back, 5 bases at V and 5 bases at J, with 1 base in the middle. The V gene's germline CDR1 is MNHEY and CDR2 SVGAGI. This CDR3 has 10 residues. The DNA of the CDR3 is TGTGCCAGCAGTGACAATGAGCAGTTCTTC. This gives the protein CASSDNEQFF.

The genes are TRBV6-6 and TRBJ2-5; D perhaps matches TRBD2 (5 bases). The CDR3 length is 12 residues. The V gene's germline CDR1 is MNHNY and CDR2 SVGAGI (reference sequence). The V end lost 6 bases, the J end lost 5 bases, and 10 bases lay between the germline ends. CDR3 amino acids: CASRISEETQYF. The CDR3, as DNA: TGTGCCAGCAGGATTAGCGAGGAGACCCAGTACTTC.

On this clone: Other DNA sequences in the sample encode the same CDR3. The chain is built from TRBV19 and TRBJ1-2; D is unresolved. Deletions cut 3 bases from V and 4 bases from J, with 6 bases between. The CDR3 loop spans 12 amino acids. Germline CDR1 is LNHDA and CDR2 is SQIVND (reference sequence). The CDR3 here is CASSIDGYGYTF. CDR3 nucleotides: TGTGCCAGTAGTATTGATGGCTATGGCTACACCTTC.